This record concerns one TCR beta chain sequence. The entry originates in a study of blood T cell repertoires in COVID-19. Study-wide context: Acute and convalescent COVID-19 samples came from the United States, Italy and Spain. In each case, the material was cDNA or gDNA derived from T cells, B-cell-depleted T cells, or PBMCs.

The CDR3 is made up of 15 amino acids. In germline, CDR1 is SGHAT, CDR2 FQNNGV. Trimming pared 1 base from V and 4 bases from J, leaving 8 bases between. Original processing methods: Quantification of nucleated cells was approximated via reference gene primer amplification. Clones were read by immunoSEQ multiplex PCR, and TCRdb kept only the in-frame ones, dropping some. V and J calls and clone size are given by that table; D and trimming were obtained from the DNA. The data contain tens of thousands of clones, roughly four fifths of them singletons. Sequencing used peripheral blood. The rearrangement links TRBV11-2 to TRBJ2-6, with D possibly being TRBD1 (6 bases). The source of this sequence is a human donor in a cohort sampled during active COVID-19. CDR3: CASSLVGAGANVLTF. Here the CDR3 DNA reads TGTGCCAGCAGCTTAGTGGGGGCCGGGGCCAACGTCCTGACTTTC.